This TCR beta chain was observed in a study of cytomegalovirus exposure and HLA in healthy donors. Turning to the study itself: From some 190 million T cells, an earlier analysis saw approximately 110 million unique TCR beta sequences.

Unmatched junction bases numbered 13, after V lost 0 bases and J lost 3 bases. From germline, CDR1 is SGHRS and CDR2 YFSETQ. The CDR3 totals 18 residues. Comment on this clone: The antigen is not known.

The PCR made use of 60 Vbeta and 13 Jbeta primers. Assay: immunoSEQ multiplex PCR; the TCRdb copy retains only in-frame clones and omits some. The sample yields 130,000 to 150,000 clones, just under 80% seen once. Study-level results: Evidence from a later analysis indicated that most CMV-associated TCR beta chains looked HLA-restricted. Analysis was carried out at a later point, and it linked a missense DCLRE1C variant to TCR beta V- and J-gene trimming.

The receptor was derived from a man aged 25 to 45 in good health and CMV-seronegative. Sequenced input: PBMCs. This chain connects TRBV5-1 to TRBJ2-3, with 7 nucleotides matching TRBD1. CDR3 in amino acids: CASSLGQGVFRGTDTQYF. The CDR3 bases are TGCGCCAGCAGCTTGGGACAGGGCGTGTTTCGAGGGACAGATACGCAGTATTTT.